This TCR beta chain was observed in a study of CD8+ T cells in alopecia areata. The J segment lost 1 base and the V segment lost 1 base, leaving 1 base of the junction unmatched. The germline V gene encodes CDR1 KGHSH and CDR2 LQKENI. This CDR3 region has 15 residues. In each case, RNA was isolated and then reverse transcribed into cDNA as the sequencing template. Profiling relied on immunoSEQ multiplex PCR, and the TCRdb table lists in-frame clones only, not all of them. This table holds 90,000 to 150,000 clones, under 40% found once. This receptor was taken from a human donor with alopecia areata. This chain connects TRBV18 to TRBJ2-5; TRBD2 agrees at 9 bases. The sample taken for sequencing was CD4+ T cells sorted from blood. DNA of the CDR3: TGTGCCAGCTCACCACTAGCGGGGGCCCAAGAGACCCAGTACTTC. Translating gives CASSPLAGAQETQYF.